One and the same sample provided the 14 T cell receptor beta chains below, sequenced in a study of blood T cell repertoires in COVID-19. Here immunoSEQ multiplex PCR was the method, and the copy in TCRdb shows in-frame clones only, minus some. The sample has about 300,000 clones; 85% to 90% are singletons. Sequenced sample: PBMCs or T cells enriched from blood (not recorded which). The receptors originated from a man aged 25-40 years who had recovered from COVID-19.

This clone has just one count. The CDR3 reads CASKGTLKETQYF. The CDR3 region has the DNA TGTGCCAGCAAAGGGACTTTAAAAGAGACCCAGTACTTC. This sequence joins TRBV7-9 and TRBJ2-5; the D gene is possibly TRBD2 (6 bases). Trimming left V 7 bases short and J 3 bases short, with 12 bases between. In germline, CDR1 is SEHNR, CDR2 FQNEAQ (reference sequence). This CDR3 has 13 amino acids.

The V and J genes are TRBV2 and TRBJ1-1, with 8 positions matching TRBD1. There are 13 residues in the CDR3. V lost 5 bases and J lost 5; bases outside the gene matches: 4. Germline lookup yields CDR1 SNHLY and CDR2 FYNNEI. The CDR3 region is CASSITGGTEAFF. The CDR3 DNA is TGTGCCAGCAGTATTACAGGGGGAACTGAAGCTTTCTTT. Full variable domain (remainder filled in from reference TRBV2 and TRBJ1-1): EPEVTQTPSHQVTQMGQEVILRCVPISNHLYFYWYRQILGQKVEFLVSFYNNEISEKSEIFDDQFSVERPDGSNFTLKIRSTKLEDSAMYFCASSITGGTEAFFGQGTRLTVV.

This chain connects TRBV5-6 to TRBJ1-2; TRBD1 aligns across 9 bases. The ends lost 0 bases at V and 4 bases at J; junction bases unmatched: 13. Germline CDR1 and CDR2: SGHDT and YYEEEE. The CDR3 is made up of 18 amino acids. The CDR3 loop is CASSLVNRGRRSAYGYTF. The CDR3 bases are TGTGCCAGCAGCTTGGTGAACAGGGGGCGAAGGTCGGCCTATGGCTACACCTTC.

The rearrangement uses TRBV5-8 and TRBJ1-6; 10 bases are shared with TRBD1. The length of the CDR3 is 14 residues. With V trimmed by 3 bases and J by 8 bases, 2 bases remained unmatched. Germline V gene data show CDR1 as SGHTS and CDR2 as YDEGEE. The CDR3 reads CASSSGTGDSPLHF. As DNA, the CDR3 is TGTGCCAGCAGCTCCGGGACAGGGGATTCACCCCTCCACTTT. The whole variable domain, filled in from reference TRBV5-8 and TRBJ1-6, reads EAGVTQSPTHLIKTRGQQATLRCSPISGHTSVYWYQQALGLGLQFLLWYDEGEERNRGNFPPRFSGRQFPNYSSELNVNALELEDSALYLCASSSGTGDSPLHFGNGTRLTVT.

DNA for the CDR3: TGTGCCAGCAGCGAAGGACAGGGCGCCGAGCAGTACTTC. Translation gives CASSEGQGAEQYF. The chain joins TRBV7-9 to TRBJ2-7; 8 bases agree with TRBD1. V trimming: 5 bases; J trimming: 6 bases; junction bases outside the gene matches: 6. The CDR3 sequence is 13 residues long. In germline, CDR1 is SEHNR, CDR2 FQNEAQ (reference sequence). The entire variable domain, with the rest obtained from reference TRBV7-9 and TRBJ2-7, is as follows: DTGVSQNPRHKITKRGQNVTFRCDPISEHNRLYWYRQTLGQGPEFLTYFQNEAQLEKSRLLSDRFSAERPKGSFSTLEIQRTEQGDSAMYLCASSEGQGAEQYFGPGTRLTVT.

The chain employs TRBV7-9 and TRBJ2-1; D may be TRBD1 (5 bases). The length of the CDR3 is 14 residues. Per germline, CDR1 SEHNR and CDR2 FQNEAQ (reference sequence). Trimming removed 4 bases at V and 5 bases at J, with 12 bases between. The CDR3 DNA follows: TGTGCCAGCAGCTCCACGCGGACAAACAATGAGCAGTTCTTC. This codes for CASSSTRTNNEQFF.

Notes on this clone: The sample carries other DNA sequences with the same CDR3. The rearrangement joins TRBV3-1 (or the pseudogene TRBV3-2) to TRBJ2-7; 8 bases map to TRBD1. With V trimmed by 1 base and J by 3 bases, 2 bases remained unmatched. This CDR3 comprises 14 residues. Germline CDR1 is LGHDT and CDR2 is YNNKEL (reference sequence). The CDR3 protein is CASSQGQGFYEQYF. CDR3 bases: TGTGCCAGCAGCCAAGGACAGGGGTTCTACGAGCAGTACTTC.

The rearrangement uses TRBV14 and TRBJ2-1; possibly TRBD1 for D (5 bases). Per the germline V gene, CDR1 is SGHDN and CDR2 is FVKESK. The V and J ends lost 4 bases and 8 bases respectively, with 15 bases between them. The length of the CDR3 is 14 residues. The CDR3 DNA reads TGTGCCAGCAGCCCATTGAGGACATCCCATGAGCAGTTCTTC. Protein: CASSPLRTSHEQFF.

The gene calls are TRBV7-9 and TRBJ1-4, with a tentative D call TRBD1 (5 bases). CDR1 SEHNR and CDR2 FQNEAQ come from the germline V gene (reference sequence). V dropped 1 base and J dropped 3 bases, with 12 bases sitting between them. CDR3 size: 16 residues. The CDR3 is CASSLVWGESNEKLFF. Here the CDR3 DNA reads TGTGCCAGCAGCTTAGTGTGGGGGGAGTCTAATGAAAAACTGTTTTTT.

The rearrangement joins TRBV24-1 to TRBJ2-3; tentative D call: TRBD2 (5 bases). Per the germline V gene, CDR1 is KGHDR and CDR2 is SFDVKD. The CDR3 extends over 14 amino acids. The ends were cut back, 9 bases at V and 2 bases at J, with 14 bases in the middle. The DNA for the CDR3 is TGTGCCACCGAGGGTCACGGTAACACAGATACGCAGTATTTT. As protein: CATEGHGNTDTQYF.

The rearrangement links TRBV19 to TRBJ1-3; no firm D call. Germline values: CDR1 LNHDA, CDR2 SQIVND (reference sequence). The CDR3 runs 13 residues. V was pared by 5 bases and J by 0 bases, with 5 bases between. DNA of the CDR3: TGTGCCAGTAGTCTTCGCTCTGGAAACACCATATATTTT. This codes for CASSLRSGNTIYF.

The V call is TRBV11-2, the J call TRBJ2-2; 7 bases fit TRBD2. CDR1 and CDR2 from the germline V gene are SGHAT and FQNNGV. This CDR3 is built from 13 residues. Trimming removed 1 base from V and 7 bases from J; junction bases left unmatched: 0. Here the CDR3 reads CASSLGGGGELFF. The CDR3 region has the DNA TGTGCCAGCAGCTTAGGCGGGGGCGGGGAGCTGTTTTTT.

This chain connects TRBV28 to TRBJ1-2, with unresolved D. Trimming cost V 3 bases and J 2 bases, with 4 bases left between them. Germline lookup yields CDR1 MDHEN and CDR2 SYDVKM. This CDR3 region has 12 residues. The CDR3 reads CASSFGNYGYTF. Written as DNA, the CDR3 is TGTGCCAGCAGTTTCGGGAACTATGGCTACACCTTC.

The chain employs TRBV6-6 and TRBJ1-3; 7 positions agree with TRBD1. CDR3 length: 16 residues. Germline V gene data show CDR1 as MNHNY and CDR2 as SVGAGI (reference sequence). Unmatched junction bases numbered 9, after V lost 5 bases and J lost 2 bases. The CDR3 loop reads CASSRDDRAPGNTIYF. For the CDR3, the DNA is TGTGCCAGCAGTCGCGACGACAGGGCCCCTGGAAACACCATATATTTT.